These T cell receptor beta chains were read from a single sample in a study of blood T cell repertoires in COVID-19. The method was immunoSEQ multiplex PCR; TCRdb's version includes in-frame clones alone and lacks a portion of them. The table lists about 88,000 clones, around 90% of them singletons. Material: peripheral blood. The receptors shown here come from a male donor with acute or convalescent COVID-19. CDR3s include the opening cysteine and the closing phenylalanine or tryptophan. A D gene is named only where the DNA matches it firmly. Where a row states a size, it is once, few, many or the class of an expanded clone; other rows omit it.

CDR3aa	CDR3nt	d_gene	j_gene	v_gene	abundance
CAWSVQDPGNAFF	TGTGCCTGGAGTGTACAGGACCCAGGGAATGCTTTCTTT	.	TRBJ1-1	TRBV30	.
CASRAGQGADEQYF	TGTGCCAGCAGGGCGGGACAGGGGGCGGACGAGCAGTACTTC	TRBD1	TRBJ2-7	TRBV6-5	.
CASSPGLAGGPGTDTQYF	TGTGCCAGCAGCCCCGGACTAGCGGGGGGGCCTGGGACAGATACGCAGTATTTT	TRBD2	TRBJ2-3	TRBV11-3	.
CASSFQNEDGYTF	TGTGCCAGCAGCTTTCAAAATGAGGATGGCTACACCTTC	.	TRBJ1-2	TRBV5-6	once
CASSRGQADSPLHF	TGTGCCAGCAGTAGGGGACAGGCGGATTCACCCCTCCACTTT	TRBD1	TRBJ1-6	TRBV27	.
CASRPTGRNQPQHF	TGCGCCAGCCGGCCGACAGGGCGGAATCAGCCCCAGCATTTT	TRBD1	TRBJ1-5	TRBV4-1	few
CASSSHSGLTQYF	TGTGCCAGCAGCTCGCATAGCGGTCTTACGCAGTATTTT	.	TRBJ2-3	TRBV5-6	.
CASSNDRHNQPQHF	TGTGCCAGCTCAAACGACAGGCACAATCAGCCCCAGCATTTT	.	TRBJ1-5	TRBV18	.
CASSPHENSNQPQHF	TGTGCCAGCAGTCCCCATGAGAATAGCAATCAGCCCCAGCATTTT	.	TRBJ1-5	TRBV6-2/TRBV6-3	few
CASSLAGRGNEQFF	TGTGCCAGCAGCTTGGCGGGAAGAGGCAATGAGCAGTTCTTC	.	TRBJ2-1	TRBV5-4	.
CASSIMNTEAFF	TGTGCCAGCTCAATCATGAACACTGAAGCTTTCTTT	.	TRBJ1-1	TRBV18	few